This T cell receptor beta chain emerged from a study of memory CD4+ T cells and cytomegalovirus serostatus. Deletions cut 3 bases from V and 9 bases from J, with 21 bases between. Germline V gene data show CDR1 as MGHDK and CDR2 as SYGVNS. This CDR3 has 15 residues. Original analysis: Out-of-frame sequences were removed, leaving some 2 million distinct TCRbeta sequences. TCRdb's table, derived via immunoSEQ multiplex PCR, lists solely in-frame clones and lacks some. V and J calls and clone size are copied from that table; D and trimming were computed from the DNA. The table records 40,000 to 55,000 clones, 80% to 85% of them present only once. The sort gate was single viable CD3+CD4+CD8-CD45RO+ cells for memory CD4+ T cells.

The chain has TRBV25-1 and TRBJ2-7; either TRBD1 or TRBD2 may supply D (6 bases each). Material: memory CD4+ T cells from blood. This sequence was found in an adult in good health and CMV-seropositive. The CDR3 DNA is TGTGCCAGCAGTGATACAGGGAGACTTATGGGGGGGCAGTACTTC. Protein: CASSDTGRLMGGQYF.